Listed below are T cell receptor beta chains from one sample, sequenced in a study of T-cell memory formation after mild COVID-19. TCRdb reanalysed the 5' RACE reads using MiXCR and keeps one entry per CDR3 protein. The table shows about 130,000 distinct CDR3 sequences, with approximately 15% occurring only once. Specimen: PBMCs or a T cell subset sorted from them (not recorded which). Source of these receptors: an adult woman who had mild COVID-19 (a few samples of this study predate the infection). Cell type and time point are not known. The CDR3 runs from the conserved cysteine through the conserved F or W. A D gene is named only where the DNA matches it firmly. A row's size may be missing; if present it is once, few, many or a size class.

TRBD1	NA	TRBV5-1	TRBJ2-2	TGCGCCAGCAGCCGACCCTACCAGGGGGATGCCGGGGAGCTGTTTTTT	CASSRPYQGDAGELFF
NA	NA	TRBV12-3/TRBV12-4	TRBJ2-7	TGTGCCAGCAGTTTTGTTGGGCGCGGCTCCTACGAGCAGTACTTC	CASSFVGRGSYEQYF
TRBD1	NA	TRBV7-6	TRBJ2-7	TGTGCCAGCAGCTCGGACAGGGGAACCTACGAGCAGTACTTC	CASSSDRGTYEQYF
NA	few	TRBV7-3	TRBJ2-1	TGTGCCAGCAGCATTATTGGGGTCCCGGGACGAGTGTCCTACAATGAGCAGTTCTTC	CASSIIGVPGRVSYNEQFF
TRBD2	few	TRBV3-1	TRBJ2-1	TGTGCCAGCAGCTTCGGACTAGCGGTGCGGAATGAGCAGTTCTTC	CASSFGLAVRNEQFF
NA	NA	TRBV5-4	TRBJ1-5	TGTGCCAGCAGCTTGGGGAATAGCAATCAGCCCCAGCATTTT	CASSLGNSNQPQHF
NA	NA	TRBV7-2	TRBJ2-7	TGTGCCAGCAGCTCAGGCGGGTCTAGCTCCTACGAGCAGTACTTC	CASSSGGSSSYEQYF
NA	few	TRBV5-1	TRBJ1-4	TGCGCCAGCAGCTCAGCAACGGGTACTAATGAAAAACTGTTTTTT	CASSSATGTNEKLFF
NA	NA	TRBV5-5	TRBJ1-5	TGTGCCAGCAGCTTGCAGGGTCGGAGCAATCAGCCCCAGCATTTT	CASSLQGRSNQPQHF
NA	NA	TRBV5-1	TRBJ2-7	TGCGCCAGCAGCTTGGTGGTGAGCTCCTACGAGCAGTACTTC	CASSLVVSSYEQYF
NA	few	TRBV7-2	TRBJ2-1	TGTGCCAGCAGCCACGGCACAGGAGGCTCCTACAATGAGCAGTTCTTC	CASSHGTGGSYNEQFF
NA	NA	TRBV5-5	TRBJ1-1	TGTGCCAGCAGCTTATTGGGCAGGGGAGGCACTGAAGCTTTCTTT	CASSLLGRGGTEAFF
NA	NA	TRBV24-1	TRBJ1-5	TGTGCCACCAGTGATTTGCGGAGGGAAGGCAATCAGCCCCAGCATTTT	CATSDLRREGNQPQHF
NA	NA	TRBV27	TRBJ2-1	TGTGCCAGCAGTTTGGTCCGGGAGATGGGGTATGAGCAGTTCTTC	CASSLVREMGYEQFF
NA	NA	TRBV28	TRBJ2-3	TGTGCCAGCTGGGGCAGGGGAACGGGCACAGATACGCAGTATTTT	CASWGRGTGTDTQYF
NA	NA	TRBV27	TRBJ2-1	TGTGCCAGCAGTATCACAGGGTGGGATGAGCAGTTCTTC	CASSITGWDEQFF
NA	NA	TRBV5-6	TRBJ2-2	TGTGCCAGCAGCCTGGGTGACGGGGAGCTGTTTTTT	CASSLGDGELFF
NA	NA	TRBV20-1	TRBJ2-1	TGCAGTGCCCCAATTCCAGGGCCCGATGAGCAGTTCTTC	CSAPIPGPDEQFF
NA	once	TRBV11-2	TRBJ2-3	TGTGCCAGCAGCGGATTCTCTAGCACAGATACGCAGTATTTT	CASSGFSSTDTQYF
NA	NA	TRBV24-1	TRBJ2-7	TGTGCCACCAGTGACTTGAACTACGAGCAGTACTTC	CATSDLNYEQYF
TRBD2	few	TRBV29-1	TRBJ2-1	TGCAGCGTTGTTTTCGCGGGACTACCCTCCTTGGACTCCTACAATGAGCAGTTCTTC	CSVVFAGLPSLDSYNEQFF
NA	few	TRBV12-3/TRBV12-4	TRBJ1-1	TGTGCCAGCAGCCGGAGGGGACTGGTTTCCACTGAAGCTTTCTTT	CASSRRGLVSTEAFF
NA	few	TRBV3-1	TRBJ1-2	TGTGCCAGCAGTCAAGATGGAAGATATGGCTACACCTTC	CASSQDGRYGYTF
NA	NA	TRBV19	TRBJ1-5	TGTGCCAGTAGTCCCGGGCAAGGGCGGGGGCCCCAGCATTTT	CASSPGQGRGPQHF
NA	NA	TRBV7-9	TRBJ1-2	TGTGCCAGCAGCCTGACAGAGAACTATGGCTACACCTTC	CASSLTENYGYTF
TRBD2	few	TRBV20-1	TRBJ2-2	TGCAGTGCTCCATATAGCGGGAGGAAGGGGACCGGGGAGCTGTTTTTT	CSAPYSGRKGTGELFF
TRBD1	NA	TRBV12-3/TRBV12-4	TRBJ2-2	TGTGCCAGCAGCCCCGGGACAGGGGTGGTCGGGGAGCTGTTTTTT	CASSPGTGVVGELFF
NA	many	TRBV13	TRBJ2-2	TGTGCCAGCAGCCCGGGGACCGGGGAGCTGTTTTTT	CASSPGTGELFF
TRBD2	NA	TRBV20-1	TRBJ2-7	TGCAGTGCTCGGGAGGGCCGAACGAAATCCTACGAGCAGTACTTC	CSAREGRTKSYEQYF
NA	few	TRBV7-6	TRBJ1-2	TGTGCCAGCAGCCCCGCACTTATGGGCGGCCGAGGCTACACCTTC	CASSPALMGGRGYTF
NA	NA	TRBV6-6	TRBJ2-1	TGTGCCAGCAGTTACTCGATAGCCCCCTATCCACGGGGTAGCTCCTACAATGAGCAGTTCTTC	CASSYSIAPYPRGSSYNEQFF
TRBD1	few	TRBV7-2	TRBJ2-2	TGTGCCAGCCAAACAGGGGGCCATACCCCCGGGGAGCTGTTTTTT	CASQTGGHTPGELFF
NA	many	TRBV5-1	TRBJ1-1	TGCGCCAGCAGCTTGGCAGGGAGCGCTGAAGCTTTCTTT	CASSLAGSAEAFF
NA	NA	TRBV19	TRBJ1-2	TGTGCCAGTGGAGAGACAGGCACTACCTATGGCTACACCTTC	CASGETGTTYGYTF
TRBD1	few	TRBV24-1	TRBJ2-1	TGTGCCACCGGGACAGGTCGTCAAAGCTCCTACAATGAGCAGTTCTTC	CATGTGRQSSYNEQFF
NA	NA	TRBV5-6	TRBJ1-3	TGTGCCAGCAGCGGACTACAGGGACTTGGAAACACCATATATTTT	CASSGLQGLGNTIYF
TRBD1	few	TRBV28	TRBJ2-5	TGTGCCAGCAGTCTCGCGGGACAGGGGGCGTTGGAGACCCAGTACTTC	CASSLAGQGALETQYF
NA	NA	TRBV12-3/TRBV12-4	TRBJ2-3	TGTGCCAGCACTGGAGCTGTAGCCACAGATACGCAGTATTTT	CASTGAVATDTQYF
TRBD2	NA	TRBV7-2	TRBJ2-3	TGTGCCAGCAGCTTAGCGGGGACTAGCGGTGGAGGCACAGATACGCAGTATTTT	CASSLAGTSGGGTDTQYF
NA	NA	TRBV12-3/TRBV12-4	TRBJ2-7	TGTGCCAGCAGTTTCCTGAAGCCTGAGGGGGAGCAGTACTTC	CASSFLKPEGEQYF
TRBD1	few	TRBV4-2	TRBJ2-7	TGTGCCAGCAGCCCAGTCCGACAGGGAGTGGTGAGGGAGCAGTACTTC	CASSPVRQGVVREQYF
NA	NA	TRBV7-2	TRBJ1-5	TGTGCCAGCAGCCGGAGAAATCAGCCCCAGCATTTT	CASSRRNQPQHF
TRBD2	NA	TRBV10-2	TRBJ2-1	TGCGCCAGCGCTGGGGTGGGGGAGGGCTACAATGAGCAGTTCTTC	CASAGVGEGYNEQFF
TRBD1	NA	TRBV9	TRBJ2-1	TGTGCCAGCAGCGCGACAGGGAGCTCCTACAATGAGCAGTTCTTC	CASSATGSSYNEQFF
NA	few	TRBV6-6	TRBJ1-5	TGTGCCAGCAGTTCACAATACCGGGACTCCGATCAGCCCCAGCATTTT	CASSSQYRDSDQPQHF
NA	few	TRBV11-2	TRBJ2-3	TGTGCCAGCAGCCAGCCCTTGGGGCCCGGTGTAAGAGATACGCAGTATTTT	CASSQPLGPGVRDTQYF
NA	NA	TRBV6-2/TRBV6-3	TRBJ2-7	TGTGCCAGCAGTTACTCCAGGACACATTACGAGCAGTACTTC	CASSYSRTHYEQYF
TRBD2	NA	TRBV6-6	TRBJ2-6	TGTGCCAGCAGAACAGGCCCGGGAGGCTCTGGGGCCAACGTCCTGACTTTC	CASRTGPGGSGANVLTF
NA	few	TRBV24-1	TRBJ2-5	TGTGCCACCAGTGATTGGGACGAAGGGGAGACCCAGTACTTC	CATSDWDEGETQYF
NA	few	TRBV4-2	TRBJ2-3	TGTGCCAGCAGCCAAGTTGGAGGGGGGCTTGGGGCAGATACGCAGTATTTT	CASSQVGGGLGADTQYF